Shown below are 8 T cell receptor beta chains from a single sample sequenced in a study of T cell repertoires in cytomegalovirus infection. TCRdb processed the reads anew with MiXCR; each CDR3 protein has one entry. The sample carries hundreds of thousands of distinct CDR3 sequences, around a tenth recorded once. Material for sequencing was PBMCs. The receptors stem from a human donor in good health (CMV status not recorded). Some clones in this sample may be carry-over from other donors' samples.

This clonotype appeared many times. The J gene is TRBJ2-6, the V gene TRBV7-2, with 8 positions matching TRBD1. Germline loops: CDR1 SGHTA, CDR2 FQGNSA. The CDR3 extends over 18 amino acids. The ends lost 7 bases at V and 3 bases at J; junction bases unmatched: 14. The CDR3, as DNA: TGTGCCAGCACCACAGGGGGGCATTTGGCCCTTGGGGCCAACGTCCTGACTTTC. Its translation: CASTTGGHLALGANVLTF.

This clonotype was seen many times. This chain joins TRBV7-9 and TRBJ2-7; D may be TRBD2 (6 bases). Trimming stripped 6 bases from V and 5 bases from J, with 11 bases between. CDR3 size: 12 residues. Germline values: CDR1 SEHNR, CDR2 FQNEAQ (reference sequence). The CDR3 bases are TGTGCCAGCAGGTTGGAGGGAAACGAGCAGTACTTC. Translated: CASRLEGNEQYF.

The chain links TRBV24-1 to TRBJ2-3; 7 positions agree with TRBD1. The CDR3 is 16 residues long. The V segment lost 2 bases and the J segment 2 bases; nucleotides outside the gene matches: 6. The germline V gene encodes CDR1 KGHDR and CDR2 SFDVKD. The CDR3 loop reads CATSDYHRGSTDTQYF. The CDR3 nucleotides are TGTGCCACCAGTGATTATCACAGGGGTTCCACAGATACGCAGTATTTT.

This clonotype has ten or more counts. The rearrangement uses TRBV7-2 and TRBJ2-3, with D tentatively TRBD2 (6 bases). Trimming shortened V by 1 base and J by 6 bases, and 11 bases separated the two germline ends. CDR1 and CDR2 from the germline V gene are SGHTA and FQGNSA. The CDR3 has 14 residues. The CDR3 DNA sequence: TGTGCCAGCAGCTTAGATTTCGGGACTGATACGCAGTATTTT. This gives the protein CASSLDFGTDTQYF.

This chain joins TRBV20-1 and TRBJ1-5; D remains unclear. This CDR3 is built from 15 residues. Trimming removed 3 bases at V and 0 bases at J, with 12 bases between. Germline CDR1 reads DFQATT; CDR2 reads SNEGSKA (reference sequence). The CDR3 coding sequence is TGCAGTGCTAGCTATTCCAGGCCTAGCAATCAGCCCCAGCATTTT. Translating gives CSASYSRPSNQPQHF.

This clonotype was found a few times. The V and J genes are TRBV28 and TRBJ1-6, with a tentative D call TRBD1 (5 bases). CDR1 is MDHEN and CDR2 is SYDVKM in the germline V gene. The CDR3 has 14 residues. The germline V and J ends were trimmed by 2 bases and 8 bases, with 10 bases remaining between them. CDR3 sequence (DNA): TGTGCCAGCAGTTTAAGTTTAGGGGATTCACCCCTCCACTTT. It is translated as CASSLSLGDSPLHF.

This chain joins TRBV7-9 and TRBJ2-5; a weak D match, TRBD2 (7 bases). V was cut by 3 bases and J by 0 bases, with 11 bases left in between. CDR1 is SEHNR and CDR2 is FQNEAQ in the germline V gene (reference sequence). The CDR3 runs to 15 residues. The CDR3 DNA follows: TGTGCCAGCAGCTTTAGGGGGGGCAACCAAGAGACCCAGTACTTC. Amino acid sequence: CASSFRGGNQETQYF.

This clonotype came up many times. This sequence joins TRBV20-1 and TRBJ2-6; D gene ambiguous. The CDR3 spans 14 residues. Looked up from germline, CDR1 is DFQATT and CDR2 is SNEGSKA (reference sequence). Between the trimmed V and J ends, which lost 1 base and 0 bases, there was a span of 4 bases. CDR3 in DNA: TGCAGTGCTAGAGTGTTCTCTGGGGCCAACGTCCTGACTTTC. Amino acid sequence: CSARVFSGANVLTF.